The 20 T cell receptor beta chains listed next were all sequenced from one sample in a study of identical twins. Using its own MiXCR run on the 5' RACE reads, TCRdb lists one record per CDR3 protein. The data contain fewer than 900,000 distinct CDR3 sequences, 21% of them singletons. This sample also belongs to another study, concerning T cells expressing NK-cell markers.

Sequencing was performed on PBMCs. The receptors derive from a woman between 18 and 29 years old in good health.

This clonotype was seen repeatedly, ten times or more. This sequence joins TRBV6-5 and TRBJ2-1; 13 nucleotides align to TRBD2. CDR1 and CDR2 from the germline V gene are MNHEY and SVGAGI. There are 15 residues in the CDR3. Trimming removed 4 bases from V and 3 bases from J; junction bases left unmatched: 0. The CDR3 is CASSWTSGGYNEQFF. The CDR3, as DNA: TGTGCCAGCAGTTGGACTAGCGGGGGCTACAATGAGCAGTTCTTC.

This clonotype showed up just a few times. The chain employs TRBV7-2 and TRBJ2-7, with D perhaps TRBD2 (5 bases). V lost 1 base and J lost 1, with 14 bases in between. The CDR3 covers 16 residues. Germline V gene sequence: CDR1 SGHTA, CDR2 FQGNSA. The CDR3 loop reads CASSLVPGRISYEQYF. Here the CDR3 DNA reads TGTGCCAGCAGCTTAGTTCCGGGAAGGATATCCTACGAGCAGTACTTC.

The chain has TRBV2 and TRBJ2-2; no clear D. Trimming cost V 10 bases and J 6 bases, with 9 bases left between them. Per germline, CDR1 SNHLY and CDR2 FYNNEI. This CDR3 comprises 11 residues. The chain's CDR3 is CATRVSGELFF. In DNA, the CDR3 is TGTGCCACTAGGGTGTCCGGGGAGCTGTTTTTT.

The CDR3 loop reads CASSPGGVSTDTQYF. CDR3 DNA: TGCGCCAGCAGCCCGGGGGGGGTGAGCACAGATACGCAGTATTTT. The chain couples TRBV5-1 to TRBJ2-3; 8 bases line up with TRBD2. The J segment lost 0 bases and the V segment lost 4 bases, leaving 4 bases of the junction unmatched. CDR1 is SGHRS and CDR2 is YFSETQ in the germline V gene. The CDR3 extends over 15 amino acids.

J is TRBJ2-2 and V is TRBV20-1; TRBD1 agrees at 8 bases. This CDR3 spans 13 amino acids. The germline gives CDR1 DFQATT, CDR2 SNEGSKA (reference sequence). The ends lost 6 bases at V and 6 bases at J; junction bases unmatched: 6. The CDR3 bases are TGCAGTGCCCAGGGGGCCCCGCCCGGGGAGCTGTTTTTT. It specifies CSAQGAPPGELFF.

The chain combines TRBV7-8 with TRBJ2-7; TRBD2 matches 10 bases. After removal of 1 base from V and 4 bases from J, the junction contained 7 bases not matched to a gene. Germline V gives CDR1 SGHVS, CDR2 FQNEAQ. This CDR3 has 16 residues. The CDR3 is CASSLEGLAGAYEQYF. The CDR3 coding sequence is TGTGCCAGCAGCTTAGAAGGGCTAGCGGGGGCTTACGAGCAGTACTTC.

The V call is TRBV10-3, the J call TRBJ2-7; D is tentatively TRBD1 or TRBD2 (6 bases each). This CDR3 is 17 amino acids long. Trimming took off 3 bases at V and 0 bases at J, with 18 bases between the two ends. Looked up from germline, CDR1 is ENHRY and CDR2 is SYGVKD. The CDR3 DNA follows: TGTGCCATCAGTGATCCGGGAGTGGGGGCGGGCTCCTACGAGCAGTACTTC. It is translated as CAISDPGVGAGSYEQYF.

This clonotype was detected many times. The rearrangement links TRBV10-3 to TRBJ2-3; 10 nucleotides agree with TRBD1. This CDR3 is 18 amino acids long. V trimming: 0 bases; J trimming: 7 bases; junction bases outside the gene matches: 13. CDR1 ENHRY and CDR2 SYGVKD come from the germline V gene. CDR3 nucleotide sequence: TGTGCCATCAGTGAGTCCAGGCCAGACAGGGGGCGGATACATACGCAGTATTTT. This gives the protein CAISESRPDRGRIHTQYF.

The V gene is TRBV6-1, the J gene TRBJ2-3; weak D call: TRBD2 (5 bases). The CDR3 is made up of 13 amino acids. CDR1 is MNHNS and CDR2 is SASEGT in the germline V gene. Trimming stripped 7 bases from V and 6 bases from J, with 14 bases between. CDR3 coding DNA: TGTGCCAGCAAGATCGGGGATAAGGATACGCAGTATTTT. This gives the protein CASKIGDKDTQYF.

In this sample, this clonotype turned up a few times. The gene calls are TRBV6-1 and TRBJ2-1, with a tentative D call TRBD1 (5 bases). The CDR3 sequence is 15 residues long. Germline loops: CDR1 MNHNS, CDR2 SASEGT. The V gene lost 5 bases and the J gene lost 6 bases, with 17 bases spanning the gap. CDR3 residues: CASSSPRTQGNEQFF. The CDR3 DNA sequence: TGTGCCAGCAGTAGTCCCCGGACCCAGGGCAATGAGCAGTTCTTC.

This clonotype has a count of ten or more. This sequence joins TRBV10-3 and TRBJ2-3, with D uncertain. Germline V lookup: CDR1 ENHRY, CDR2 SYGVKD. CDR3 length: 11 residues. V dropped 6 bases and J dropped 1 base, with 2 bases sitting between them. CDR3 DNA: TGTGCCATCAGCGGCACAGATACGCAGTATTTT. Translating gives CAISGTDTQYF.

This clonotype appeared a few times. The rearrangement links TRBV7-2 to TRBJ2-7; D remains ambiguous. The CDR3 has 13 amino acids. V was shortened by 4 bases and J by 5 bases, with 12 bases between the two germline ends. CDR1 is SGHTA, CDR2 FQGNSA, per germline. CDR3 DNA sequence: TGTGCCAGCAGCTCATCGGTTAAGGACGAGCAGTACTTC. Translated: CASSSSVKDEQYF.

This clonotype was recorded a few times. The chain recombines TRBV20-1 with TRBJ1-1, with no clear D. The CDR3 totals 12 residues. With 2 bases removed from V and 7 bases from J, the gap between germline ends came to 11 bases. CDR1 is DFQATT, CDR2 SNEGSKA, per germline (reference sequence). CDR3 nucleotides: TGCAGTGCTAGAATGGGCTTCGGTGAAGCTTTCTTT. This translates into CSARMGFGEAFF.

As to this clonotype: Germline is not matched at one junction end, which may reflect a read error. The rearrangement links TRBV10-3 to TRBJ2-1, with D perhaps matching TRBD2 (5 bases). CDR1 is ENHRY, CDR2 SYGVKD, per germline. This CDR3 contains 13 residues. The CDR3 region has the DNA TGTGCCATAAGTGGCCCCACGAGGGCAGAGCAGTTCTTC. This gives the protein CAISGPTRAEQFF.

This rearrangement joins TRBV23-1 to TRBJ1-5; D unresolved. TRBV23-1 is designated an ORF whose function remains uncertain. CDR3 size: 17 residues. The V and J ends lost 0 bases and 0 bases respectively, with 12 bases between them. The CDR3 loop reads CASSQSIGKHSNQPQHF. Here the CDR3 DNA reads TGCGCCAGCAGTCAATCGATCGGGAAACATAGCAATCAGCCCCAGCATTTT.

This clonotype was detected only once. The V gene is TRBV4-2, the J gene TRBJ2-1; 10 bases fit TRBD1. Trimming removed 10 bases from V and 5 bases from J; junction bases left unmatched: 17. Germline V gene sequence: CDR1 LGHNA, CDR2 YNFKEQ. This CDR3 contains 17 residues. CDR3 sequence: CAMGPGAGTGVDNEQFF. The CDR3 coding sequence is TGTGCCATGGGCCCTGGGGCCGGGACAGGGGTCGACAATGAGCAGTTCTTC.

This clonotype showed up just a few times. V is TRBV4-2 and J is TRBJ1-1, with TRBD1 matching over 12 bases. The CDR3 is 19 amino acids. The germline CDR1 and CDR2 sequences are LGHNA and YNFKEQ. V gave up 1 base and J gave up 4 bases; unmatched junction bases: 13. The CDR3 protein is CASSQVGTGGPKWGTEAFF. CDR3 DNA: TGTGCCAGCAGCCAAGTTGGGACAGGGGGCCCCAAATGGGGCACTGAAGCTTTCTTT.

The sample holds a few counts of this clonotype. The chain has TRBV18 and TRBJ2-3; TRBD1 matches 8 bases. Germline V lookup: CDR1 KGHSH, CDR2 LQKENI. The CDR3 loop spans 16 amino acids. V was clipped by 2 bases and J by 3 bases; unmatched bases: 7. CDR3 bases: TGTGCCAGCTCACCAGGACAGGGTCAGGAGACAGATACGCAGTATTTT. It is translated as CASSPGQGQETDTQYF.

This chain links TRBV20-1 with TRBJ2-4; no firm D call. The CDR3 is 14 amino acids. V lost 3 bases and J lost 1, with 10 bases in between. The V gene's germline CDR1 is DFQATT and CDR2 SNEGSKA (reference sequence). The CDR3 coding sequence is TGCAGTGCTAGGCCCCCTGGGGCCAAAAACATTCAGTACTTC. This codes for CSARPPGAKNIQYF.

There are a few counts of this clonotype. The rearrangement joins TRBV20-1 to TRBJ2-3; 9 nucleotides align to TRBD2. CDR1 is DFQATT, CDR2 SNEGSKA, per germline (reference sequence). V gave up 6 bases and J gave up 6 bases; unmatched junction bases: 10. CDR3 length: 14 residues. The CDR3, as DNA: TGCAGTGCCAACAGCGGGGGGCCATGGGATACGCAGTATTTT. This encodes CSANSGGPWDTQYF.